The clone carrying this TCR beta chain has only a few counts. What it binds is not known. The data were taken from a study of spatial heterogeneity in lung cancer. Background on the study: The study consistently detected more beta-chain than alpha-chain sequences.

TCRdb re-called the 5' RACE reads through MiXCR, storing one row per CDR3 protein. The sample holds more than 7,000 distinct CDR3 sequences, roughly 8.1% seen once. The V end was cut by 7 bases, the J end by 7 bases, with 16 bases between. This CDR3 comprises 14 residues. Germline V CDR1 and CDR2: MDHEN, SYDVKM. The time point denotes: sample taken at primary tumor resection. Without sorting, whole RNA was sequenced from tumor, nontumor lung or frozen PBMC. The study's findings and limits: The authors estimated that approximately 7% of tumor T cells were covered for alpha chains and about 14% for beta chains. In tumors, expanded intratumoral alpha and beta TCR counts tracked mutation counts.

The receptor comes from a male donor with early-stage non-small cell lung cancer. The starting material was lung tumor tissue, obtained at surgery. This chain connects TRBV28 to TRBJ2-2, with unresolved D. CDR3 in DNA: TGTGCCAGCATCGAAGCGCGTGCAAACGGGGAGCTGTTTTTT. It yields the protein CASIEARANGELFF.